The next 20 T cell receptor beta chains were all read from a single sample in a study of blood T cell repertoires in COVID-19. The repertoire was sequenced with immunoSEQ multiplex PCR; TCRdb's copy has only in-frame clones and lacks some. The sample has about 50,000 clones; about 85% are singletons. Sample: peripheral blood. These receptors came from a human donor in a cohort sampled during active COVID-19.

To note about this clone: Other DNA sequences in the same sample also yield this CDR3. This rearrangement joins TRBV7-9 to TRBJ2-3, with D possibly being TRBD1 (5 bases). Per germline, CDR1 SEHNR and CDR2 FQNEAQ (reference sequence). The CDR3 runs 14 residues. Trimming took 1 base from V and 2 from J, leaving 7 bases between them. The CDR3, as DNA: TGTGCCAGCAGCTTAGAGGGGTCCACAGATACGCAGTATTTT. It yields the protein CASSLEGSTDTQYF.

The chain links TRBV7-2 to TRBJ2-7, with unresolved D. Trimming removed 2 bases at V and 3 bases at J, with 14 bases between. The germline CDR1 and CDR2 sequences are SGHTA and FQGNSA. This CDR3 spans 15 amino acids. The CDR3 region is CASSLNGVLFYEQYF. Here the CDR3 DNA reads TGTGCCAGCAGCTTAAACGGAGTCCTCTTCTACGAGCAGTACTTC.

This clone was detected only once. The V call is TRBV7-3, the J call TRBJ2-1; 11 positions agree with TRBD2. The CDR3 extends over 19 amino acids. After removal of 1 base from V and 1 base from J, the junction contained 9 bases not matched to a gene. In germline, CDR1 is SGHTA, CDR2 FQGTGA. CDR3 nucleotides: TGTGCCAGCAGCTTAATGGGAACCGGGACTAGCGGATCCTACAATGAGCAGTTCTTC. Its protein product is CASSLMGTGTSGSYNEQFF.

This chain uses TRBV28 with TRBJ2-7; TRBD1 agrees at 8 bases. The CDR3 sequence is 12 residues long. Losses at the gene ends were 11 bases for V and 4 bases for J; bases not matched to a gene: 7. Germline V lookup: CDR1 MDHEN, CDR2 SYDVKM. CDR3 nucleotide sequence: TGTGCCGTCGGGACAGGTAGTTACGAGCAGTACTTC. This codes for CAVGTGSYEQYF.

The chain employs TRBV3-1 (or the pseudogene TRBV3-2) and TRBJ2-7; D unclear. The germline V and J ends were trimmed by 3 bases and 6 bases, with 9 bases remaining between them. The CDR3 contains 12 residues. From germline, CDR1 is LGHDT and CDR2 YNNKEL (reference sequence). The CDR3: CASSQSQIEQYF. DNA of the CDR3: TGTGCCAGCAGCCAGAGCCAAATCGAGCAGTACTTC.

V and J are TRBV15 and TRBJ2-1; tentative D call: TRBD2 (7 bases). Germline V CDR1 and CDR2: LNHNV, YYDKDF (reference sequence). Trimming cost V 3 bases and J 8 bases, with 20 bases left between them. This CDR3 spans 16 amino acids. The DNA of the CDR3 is TGTGCCACCAGCAGCCTATGGGAGGGGGTAGAGGATGAGCAGTTCTTC. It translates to CATSSLWEGVEDEQFF.

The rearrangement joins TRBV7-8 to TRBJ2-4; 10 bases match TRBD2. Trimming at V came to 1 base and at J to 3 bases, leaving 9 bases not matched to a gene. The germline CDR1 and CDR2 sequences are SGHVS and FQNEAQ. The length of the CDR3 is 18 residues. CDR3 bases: TGTGCCAGCAGCTTAGGTAGGGTTAGCGGGAGGATCAAAAACATTCAGTACTTC. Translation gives CASSLGRVSGRIKNIQYF. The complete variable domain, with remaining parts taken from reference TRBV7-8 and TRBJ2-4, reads GAGVSQSPRYKVAKRGQDVALRCDPISGHVSLFWYQQALGQGPEFLTYFQNEAQLDKSGLPSDRFFAERPEGSVSTLKIQRTQQEDSAVYLCASSLGRVSGRIKNIQYFGAGTRLSVL.

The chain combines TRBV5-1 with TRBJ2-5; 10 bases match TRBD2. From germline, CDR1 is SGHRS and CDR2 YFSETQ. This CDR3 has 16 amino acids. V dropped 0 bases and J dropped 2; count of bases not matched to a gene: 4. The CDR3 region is CASSLGTSGAQETQYF. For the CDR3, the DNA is TGCGCCAGCAGCTTGGGTACTAGCGGGGCACAAGAGACCCAGTACTTC.

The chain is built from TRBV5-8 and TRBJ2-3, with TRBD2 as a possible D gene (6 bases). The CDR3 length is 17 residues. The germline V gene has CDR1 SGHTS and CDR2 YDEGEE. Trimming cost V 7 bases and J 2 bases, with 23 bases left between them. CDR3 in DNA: TGTGCCAGCCCTTTAGCGGTAATGCAGCTTGACACAGATACGCAGTATTTT. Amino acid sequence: CASPLAVMQLDTDTQYF.

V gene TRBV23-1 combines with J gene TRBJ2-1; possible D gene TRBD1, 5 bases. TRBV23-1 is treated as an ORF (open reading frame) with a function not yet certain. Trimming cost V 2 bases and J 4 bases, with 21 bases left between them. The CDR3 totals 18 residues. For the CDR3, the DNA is TGCGCCAGCAGTCAACCCGCTCCAGGGAACCCAAGATACAATGAGCAGTTCTTC. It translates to CASSQPAPGNPRYNEQFF.

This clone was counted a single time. The CDR3 DNA sequence: TGTGCCAGCAGCCCATCGACTCTCCCGGGGGAGACCCAGTACTTC. This codes for CASSPSTLPGETQYF. This sequence joins TRBV7-3 and TRBJ2-5; TRBD2 is a possible D gene (5 bases). The germline CDR1 and CDR2 sequences are SGHTA and FQGTGA. The CDR3 length is 15 residues. V was shortened by 5 bases and J by 5 bases, with 18 bases between the two germline ends.

In DNA, the CDR3 is TGTGCCAGCAGCGTAGCTGGTGGCAACAGCTCCTACGAGCAGTACTTC. Translating it yields CASSVAGGNSSYEQYF. The chain is built from TRBV9 and TRBJ2-7; D gene unclear. Germline assignment: CDR1 SGDLS and CDR2 YYNGEE. Trimming left V 0 bases short and J 0 bases short, with 13 bases between. This CDR3 is 16 amino acids long. Full variable domain (missing parts from reference TRBV9 and TRBJ2-7): DSGVTQTPKHLITATGQRVTLRCSPRSGDLSVYWYQQSLDQGLQFLIQYYNGEERAKGNILERFSAQQFPDLHSELNLSSLELGDSALYFCASSVAGGNSSYEQYFGPGTRLTVT.

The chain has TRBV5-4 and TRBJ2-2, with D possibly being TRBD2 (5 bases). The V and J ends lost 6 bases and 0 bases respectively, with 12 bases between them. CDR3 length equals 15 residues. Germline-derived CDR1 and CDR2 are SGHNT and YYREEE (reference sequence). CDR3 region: CASKLGLTNTGELFF. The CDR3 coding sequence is TGTGCCAGCAAACTCGGACTGACGAACACCGGGGAGCTGTTTTTT.

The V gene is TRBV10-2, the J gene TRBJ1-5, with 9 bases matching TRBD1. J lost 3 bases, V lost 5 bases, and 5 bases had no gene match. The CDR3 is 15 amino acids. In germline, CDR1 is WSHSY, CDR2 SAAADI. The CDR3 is CASSPGQGFNQPQHF. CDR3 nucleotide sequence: TGCGCCAGCAGTCCGGGACAGGGCTTCAATCAGCCCCAGCATTTT.

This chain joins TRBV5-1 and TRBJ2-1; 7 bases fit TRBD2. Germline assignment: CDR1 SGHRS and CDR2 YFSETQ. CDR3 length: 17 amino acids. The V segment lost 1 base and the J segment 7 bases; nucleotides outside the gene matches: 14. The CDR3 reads CASSLYTPGLGGNEQFF. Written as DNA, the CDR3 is TGCGCCAGCAGCTTGTACACCCCCGGACTAGGTGGGAATGAGCAGTTCTTC. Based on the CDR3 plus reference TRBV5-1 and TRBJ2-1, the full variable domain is KAGVTQTPRYLIKTRGQQVTLSCSPISGHRSVSWYQQTPGQGLQFLFEYFSETQRNKGNFPGRFSGRQFSNSRSEMNVSTLELGDSALYLCASSLYTPGLGGNEQFFGPGTRLTVL.

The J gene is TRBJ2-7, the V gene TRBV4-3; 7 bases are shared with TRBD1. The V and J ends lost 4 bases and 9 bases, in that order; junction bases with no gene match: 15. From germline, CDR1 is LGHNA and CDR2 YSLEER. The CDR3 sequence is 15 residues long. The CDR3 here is CASSRFRGGRVGQYF. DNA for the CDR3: TGCGCCAGCAGCCGTTTCCGAGGGGGCCGGGTGGGGCAGTACTTC.

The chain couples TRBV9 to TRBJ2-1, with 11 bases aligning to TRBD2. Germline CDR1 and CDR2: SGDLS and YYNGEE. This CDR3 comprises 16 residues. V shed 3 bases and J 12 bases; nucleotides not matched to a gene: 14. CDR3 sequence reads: CASSAGVAGGPGRQFF. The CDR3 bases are TGTGCCAGCAGCGCCGGGGTAGCGGGAGGGCCCGGGCGGCAGTTCTTC.

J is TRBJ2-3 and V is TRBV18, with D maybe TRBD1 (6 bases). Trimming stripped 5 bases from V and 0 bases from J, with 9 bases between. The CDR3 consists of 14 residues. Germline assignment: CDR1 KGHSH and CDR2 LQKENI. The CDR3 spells CASSYRVSTDTQYF. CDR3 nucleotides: TGTGCCAGCTCATACAGGGTTAGCACAGATACGCAGTATTTT.

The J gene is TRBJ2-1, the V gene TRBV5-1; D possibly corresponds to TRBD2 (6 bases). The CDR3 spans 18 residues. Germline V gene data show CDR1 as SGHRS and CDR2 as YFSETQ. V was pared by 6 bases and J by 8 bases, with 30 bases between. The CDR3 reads CASNPGLKIRTLMDEQFF. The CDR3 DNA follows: TGCGCCAGCAACCCGGGACTCAAAATACGGACGCTTATGGATGAGCAGTTCTTC.

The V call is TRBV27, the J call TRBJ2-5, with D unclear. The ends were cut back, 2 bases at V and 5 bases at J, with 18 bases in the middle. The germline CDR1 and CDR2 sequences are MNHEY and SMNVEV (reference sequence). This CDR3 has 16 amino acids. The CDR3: CASSLGPPPNRETQYF. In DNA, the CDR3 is TGTGCCAGCAGTTTAGGTCCTCCACCCAACCGGGAGACCCAGTACTTC.